These 20 T cell receptor beta chains were all obtained from the same sample, sequenced in a study of blood T cell repertoires in COVID-19. The protocol was immunoSEQ multiplex PCR, while the TCRdb copy is restricted to in-frame clones and leaves out a portion. Altogether approximately 210,000 clones are present, roughly 84% being singletons, with the ten largest covering about 6.6%. The sample comprised peripheral blood. The receptors were gathered from a woman between 40 and 55 years old who had recovered from COVID-19.

The chain links TRBV2 to TRBJ1-2, with a tentative D call TRBD1 (5 bases). The V and J ends lost 4 bases and 6 bases respectively, with 18 bases between them. Looked up from germline, CDR1 is SNHLY and CDR2 is FYNNEI. This CDR3 contains 15 residues. The CDR3 spells CASSGSREAIDGYTF. CDR3 sequence (DNA): TGTGCCAGCAGTGGATCCAGGGAGGCCATCGATGGCTACACCTTC.

The chain carries TRBV7-2 and TRBJ1-3; D is ambiguous. Germline CDR1 reads SGHTA; CDR2 reads FQGNSA. Trimming took 5 bases from V and 4 from J, leaving 12 bases between them. There are 14 residues in the CDR3. The CDR3: CASSPRYSGNTIYF. DNA for the CDR3: TGTGCCAGCAGCCCCCGTTATAGCGGAAACACCATATATTTT.

This sequence joins TRBV30 and TRBJ1-4, with 10 bases that match TRBD1. The CDR3 extends over 14 amino acids. CDR1 is GTSNPN, CDR2 SVGIG, per germline (reference sequence). The V and J ends lost 5 bases and 5 bases, in that order; junction bases with no gene match: 5. This CDR3 reads CAWGRGQGNEKLFF. CDR3 DNA: TGTGCCTGGGGACGGGGACAGGGGAATGAAAAACTGTTTTTT.

This clone occurred once. The rearrangement links TRBV9 to TRBJ2-5, with D unclear. Germline CDR1 and CDR2: SGDLS and YYNGEE. The CDR3 contains 18 residues. V was trimmed by 0 bases and J by 0 bases, leaving 18 bases between them. The CDR3 loop reads CASSVGPSPRTNQETQYF. The CDR3 bases are TGTGCCAGCAGCGTAGGCCCCTCCCCCAGAACCAACCAAGAGACCCAGTACTTC.

Only one count was recorded for this clone. The V call is TRBV27, the J call TRBJ1-1, with TRBD1 as a possible D gene (6 bases). CDR3 length: 14 residues. V lost 5 bases, J lost 3 bases, and 13 bases lay in between. Germline V gene sequence: CDR1 MNHEY, CDR2 SMNVEV (reference sequence). For the CDR3, the DNA is TGTGCCAGCAGTGTACAGGGTGGGCACACTGAAGCTTTCTTT. Translation: CASSVQGGHTEAFF.

The chain carries TRBV10-3 and TRBJ2-7; 7 bases fit TRBD1. This CDR3 is built from 15 residues. The V segment lost 0 bases and the J segment 5 bases; nucleotides outside the gene matches: 7. The germline CDR1 and CDR2 sequences are ENHRY and SYGVKD. CDR3 region: CAISESTGSVHEQYF. CDR3 DNA sequence: TGTGCCATCAGTGAGTCGACAGGGTCCGTCCACGAGCAGTACTTC.

V and J are TRBV19 and TRBJ2-7; TRBD1 matches 7 bases. This CDR3 region has 12 residues. V shed 2 bases and J 6 bases; nucleotides not matched to a gene: 1. The germline gives CDR1 LNHDA, CDR2 SQIVND (reference sequence). The CDR3 spells CASSINRGEQYF. CDR3 sequence (DNA): TGTGCCAGTAGTATAAACAGGGGCGAGCAGTACTTC.

The chain combines TRBV6-2 or TRBV6-3 with TRBJ2-1; no firm D call. The CDR3 consists of 12 residues. The V end lost 2 bases, the J end lost 7 bases, and 6 bases lay between the germline ends. Germline-derived CDR1 and CDR2 are MNHEY and SVGEGT. The CDR3 here is CASSYPVNEQFF. The CDR3 DNA reads TGTGCCAGCAGTTACCCCGTAAATGAGCAGTTCTTC.

This clone was counted only a few times. The J gene is TRBJ1-5, the V gene TRBV4-1; D gene ambiguous. Germline V gives CDR1 MGHRA, CDR2 YSYEKL. This CDR3 spans 15 amino acids. V was trimmed by 0 bases and J by 3 bases, leaving 9 bases between them. The CDR3 DNA sequence: TGCGCCAGCAGCCAAGACTGGCAGGTCAATCAGCCCCAGCATTTT. Protein: CASSQDWQVNQPQHF.

This chain uses TRBV13 with TRBJ2-5; 8 bases line up with TRBD1. CDR1 PRHDT and CDR2 FYEKMQ come from the germline V gene (reference sequence). The CDR3 extends over 15 amino acids. J was trimmed by 9 bases and V by 6 bases; bases with no gene match: 15. The CDR3 loop is CASSSHQGAVDPQYF. CDR3 nucleotides: TGTGCCAGCAGTTCCCATCAGGGGGCCGTGGATCCCCAGTACTTC.

The V and J genes are TRBV5-4 and TRBJ2-2; D is perhaps TRBD2 (6 bases). Germline lookup yields CDR1 SGHNT and CDR2 YYREEE (reference sequence). V lost 3 bases, J lost 6 bases, and 15 bases lay in between. The CDR3 has 15 residues. The CDR3, as DNA: TGTGCCAGCAGCTCCCGCGGGGTTGGTCCCGGGGAGCTGTTTTTT. Translating gives CASSSRGVGPGELFF. The full variable domain, its missing parts supplied by reference TRBV5-4 and TRBJ2-2, is ETGVTQSPTHLIKTRGQQVTLRCSSQSGHNTVSWYQQALGQGPQFIFQYYREEENGRGNFPPRFSGLQFPNYSSELNVNALELDDSALYLCASSSRGVGPGELFFGEGSRLTVL.

The rearrangement joins TRBV2 to TRBJ2-1; 10 bases align to TRBD2. V was clipped by 8 bases and J by 8 bases; unmatched bases: 12. Germline V CDR1 and CDR2: SNHLY, FYNNEI. The CDR3 is 15 amino acids. CDR3 DNA sequence: TGTGCCAGCTTCCGACTAGCGGGCTCGGGGCATGAGCAGTTCTTC. Protein sequence: CASFRLAGSGHEQFF.

V is TRBV19 and J is TRBJ2-4; no clear D gene. V was cut by 0 bases and J by 7 bases, with 4 bases left in between. The CDR3 is 12 amino acids. CDR1 and CDR2 (germline): LNHDA, SQIVND (reference sequence). CDR3 amino acids: CASSIDLNIQYF. The CDR3 region has the DNA TGTGCCAGTAGTATAGATCTGAACATTCAGTACTTC. Filled out from reference TRBV19 and TRBJ2-4, the complete variable domain reads DGGITQSPKYLFRKEGQNVTLSCEQNLNHDAMYWYRQDPGQGLRLIYYSQIVNDFQKGDIAEGYSVSREKKESFPLTVTSAQKNPTAFYLCASSIDLNIQYFGAGTRLSVL.

This sequence joins TRBV5-1 and TRBJ2-5; TRBD1 matches 9 bases. Germline V CDR1 and CDR2: SGHRS, YFSETQ. Trimming cost V 4 bases and J 5 bases; bases outside gene matches: 12. This CDR3 is built from 16 residues. The CDR3 DNA sequence: TGCGCCAGCAGCGCCTCTCCGACAGGGGGAACGGAGACCCAGTACTTC. Its translation is CASSASPTGGTETQYF.

The chain carries TRBV6-5 and TRBJ2-5; D is undetermined. Germline-derived CDR1 and CDR2 are MNHEY and SVGAGI. The CDR3 has 13 amino acids. Trimming left V 0 bases short and J 5 bases short, with 7 bases between. The CDR3 coding sequence is TGTGCCAGCAGTTACTCCGGGTTGGAGACCCAGTACTTC. This encodes CASSYSGLETQYF.

The CDR3 bases are TGTGCCAGTAGTATTGGGGGGGTAAGCGAGCAGTACTTC. It codes for CASSIGGVSEQYF. The chain uses TRBV19 and TRBJ2-7, with 7 bases aligning to TRBD2. There are 13 residues in the CDR3. Germline CDR1 reads LNHDA; CDR2 reads SQIVND (reference sequence). Germline trimming cut 3 bases from V and 6 bases from J; bases unmatched to any gene: 5.

The chain is built from TRBV2 and TRBJ2-2; the match to TRBD1 covers 10 bases. The V gene's germline CDR1 is SNHLY and CDR2 FYNNEI. CDR3 length equals 14 residues. Trimming cost V 6 bases and J 4 bases; bases outside gene matches: 2. CDR3 DNA: TGTGCCAGCAGCGACAGGGGGCTCACCGGGGAGCTGTTTTTT. It encodes CASSDRGLTGELFF. Based on the CDR3 plus reference TRBV2 and TRBJ2-2, the full variable domain is EPEVTQTPSHQVTQMGQEVILRCVPISNHLYFYWYRQILGQKVEFLVSFYNNEISEKSEIFDDQFSVERPDGSNFTLKIRSTKLEDSAMYFCASSDRGLTGELFFGEGSRLTVL.

J is TRBJ1-6 and V is TRBV12-5; the match to TRBD1 covers 7 bases. The CDR3 is 15 residues long. The J segment lost 5 bases and the V segment lost 5 bases, leaving 6 bases of the junction unmatched. From germline, CDR1 is LGHNT and CDR2 FRNRAP. The CDR3 DNA reads TGTGCTAGTGGTGGGACGGGACAGAATAATTCACCCCTCCACTTT. Its translation is CASGGTGQNNSPLHF.

The V gene is TRBV14, the J gene TRBJ2-2; a possible D gene is TRBD2 (6 bases). The CDR3 covers 16 residues. The germline gives CDR1 SGHDN, CDR2 FVKESK. Trimming left V 3 bases short and J 8 bases short, with 19 bases between. CDR3 region: CASSQDTSILIGELFF. The CDR3 DNA reads TGTGCCAGCAGCCAGGATACTAGCATCTTAATTGGGGAGCTGTTTTTT. Combining the CDR3 with reference TRBV14 and TRBJ2-2 gives the whole variable domain EAGVTQFPSHSVIEKGQTVTLRCDPISGHDNLYWYRRVMGKEIKFLLHFVKESKQDESGMPNNRFLAERTGGTYSTLKVQPAELEDSGVYFCASSQDTSILIGELFFGEGSRLTVL.

V and J are TRBV18 and TRBJ2-1; 13 nucleotides line up with TRBD2. The junction had 10 bases not matched to a gene; V was cut back by 3 bases and J by 8 bases. The CDR3 extends over 17 amino acids. In germline, CDR1 is KGHSH, CDR2 LQKENI. The chain's CDR3 is CASSPKTGTSGAYEQFF. The CDR3 DNA reads as TGTGCCAGCTCACCGAAGACCGGGACTAGCGGGGCTTATGAGCAGTTCTTC.